This T cell receptor (beta chain) was obtained from a study of shared clonotypes between healthy human individuals. For each subset, genomic DNA was distributed in equal portions over several immunoSEQ plates. Generated by immunoSEQ multiplex PCR, the TCRdb table keeps only in-frame clones and is missing some. The sample holds about 1.1 million clones; about four fifths are singletons and the top ten take approximately 0.5%. Adult donors, all healthy and HIV-negative, had no recent acute infections or vaccinations. Study-level results: Clonotypes not shared had lower generation probabilities than those common to all four donors. Tissue TCR repertoires likely differ from these blood-only repertoires.

Points on this clone: Its target is not known.

Germline lookup yields CDR1 MDHEN and CDR2 SYDVKM. The length of the CDR3 is 13 residues. Losses at the gene ends were 11 bases for V and 7 bases for J; bases not matched to a gene: 12. The V and J genes are TRBV28 and TRBJ2-3; 7 bases agree with TRBD2. Sequences were obtained from memory CD4+ T cells from PBMCs. Sample subset: CD45RA-negative fraction. This clonotype originated in a man aged 18 to 35 in good health. Some clones in this sample may be carry-over from other donors' samples. The DNA for the CDR3 is TGTGCCGGGGGGGACGGGGGAAAGAATACGCAGTATTTT. As protein: CAGGDGGKNTQYF. The full variable domain, its missing parts supplied by reference TRBV28 and TRBJ2-3, is DVKVTQSSRYLVKRTGEKVFLECVQDMDHENMFWYRQDPGLGLRLIYFSYDVKMKEKGDIPEGYSVSREKKERFSLILESASTNQTSMYLCAGGDGGKNTQYFGPGTRLTVL.